The clone carrying this T cell receptor beta chain was recorded at least ten times. The data derive from a study of CD4 and CD8 cells across lung adenocarcinoma regions. Each CDR3 protein is one row after TCRdb ran MiXCR on the PCR reads. The data contain about 11,000 distinct CDR3 sequences, around three fifths of them singletons. Donors had localized lung adenocarcinoma, a non-small cell lung cancer. Germline V CDR1 and CDR2: SGHTA, FQGNSA. V dropped 5 bases and J dropped 5; count of bases not matched to a gene: 26. The CDR3 is 20 residues long. The sequencing sample was made of CD8+ T cells from the margin of a lung tumor. This receptor was obtained from a male donor with lung adenocarcinoma. The CD4 and CD8 labels of this study may be unreliable. J is TRBJ2-5 and V is TRBV7-2, with 7 nucleotides matching TRBD1. The CDR3 is CASSLLVGAGTVTRTETQYF. The CDR3 nucleotides are TGTGCCAGCAGCCTGTTAGTGGGGGCTGGGACAGTCACCCGTACGGAGACCCAGTACTTC. The whole variable domain, remainder taken from reference TRBV7-2 and TRBJ2-5, is GAGVSQSPSNKVTEKGKDVELRCDPISGHTALYWYRQSLGQGLEFLIYFQGNSAPDKSGLPSDRFSAERTGGSVSTLTIQRTQQEDSAVYLCASSLLVGAGTVTRTETQYFGPGTRLLVL.